Shown below are 26 T cell receptor beta chains from a single sample sequenced in a study of cytomegalovirus exposure and HLA in healthy donors. The PCR was carried out with 60 Vbeta primers and 13 Jbeta primers. Using immunoSEQ multiplex PCR, the repertoire was profiled, and TCRdb retains in-frame clones only, with some absent. The sample includes fewer than 150,000 clones, more than 60% of them seen just once. What was sequenced was PBMCs. The receptors shown here come from a woman aged 40 to 55 in good health and CMV-seronegative.

The chain has TRBV7-3 and TRBJ2-3, with 11 bases fitting TRBD2. Trimming removed 3 bases from V and 3 bases from J; junction bases left unmatched: 14. The length of the CDR3 is 19 residues. Germline CDR1 is SGHTA and CDR2 is FQGTGA. CDR3 sequence: CASSFRLAGNTERTDTQYF. The CDR3 coding sequence is TGTGCCAGCAGCTTCCGACTAGCGGGGAACACCGAGAGGACAGATACGCAGTATTTT.

This clone was seen only a few times. CDR3 DNA: TGTGCCAGCAGCGGTCAAAGGGGGCCGAACAAGGGGAATCCTGAAGCTTTCTTT. It yields the protein CASSGQRGPNKGNPEAFF. V is TRBV7-8 and J is TRBJ1-1; TRBD1 aligns across 7 bases. The CDR3 covers 18 residues. Germline CDR1 reads SGHVS; CDR2 reads FQNEAQ. V was clipped by 5 bases and J by 6 bases; unmatched bases: 21.

The rearrangement joins TRBV19 to TRBJ1-1; D gene ambiguous. V lost 1 base and J lost 4, with 13 bases in between. Per the germline V gene, CDR1 is LNHDA and CDR2 is SQIVND (reference sequence). CDR3 size: 15 residues. The CDR3 DNA reads as TGTGCCAGTAGTATAGGGACTGCCGCCTCCACTGAAGCTTTCTTT. Amino acid sequence: CASSIGTAASTEAFF.

This clone was seen a single time. Sequence at one end of the junction differs from germline and may be a read error. The rearrangement uses TRBV7-7 and TRBJ2-7; 8 bases align to TRBD1. This CDR3 has 15 amino acids. The germline CDR1 and CDR2 sequences are SSHAT and FNYEAQ (reference sequence). Here the CDR3 DNA reads TGTGCTAGCAGCTTAGGACAGGGAGACTCCTACGAGCAGTACTTC. It specifies CASSLGQGDSYEQYF.

The chain combines TRBV28 with TRBJ1-5; D is possibly TRBD1 (6 bases). Trimming left V 8 bases short and J 1 base short, with 9 bases between. Germline CDR1 is MDHEN and CDR2 is SYDVKM. The CDR3 sequence is 13 residues long. Written as DNA, the CDR3 is TGTGCCAGCCGAGGGGGAAGCAATCAGCCCCAGCATTTT. Translating it yields CASRGGSNQPQHF.

The chain combines TRBV7-2 with TRBJ2-3, with D unresolved. V lost 2 bases to trimming and J lost 4 bases, with 4 bases between them. CDR3 length equals 12 residues. Germline V CDR1 and CDR2: SGHTA, FQGNSA. This chain's CDR3 is CASSLLADTQYF. CDR3 nucleotides: TGTGCCAGCAGCTTACTAGCAGATACGCAGTATTTT.

J is TRBJ1-1 and V is TRBV5-1; the D gene is possibly TRBD1 (5 bases). CDR1 and CDR2 (germline): SGHRS, YFSETQ. This CDR3 region has 14 residues. V was pared by 4 bases and J by 2 bases, with 12 bases between. The CDR3 DNA reads TGCGCCAGCAGCCGAGGACAAGCCAACACTGAAGCTTTCTTT. It yields the protein CASSRGQANTEAFF.

This rearrangement joins TRBV10-3 to TRBJ2-3; TRBD1 is a possible D gene (5 bases). The germline V and J ends were trimmed by 0 bases and 4 bases, with 17 bases remaining between them. This CDR3 region has 17 residues. CDR1 and CDR2 from the germline V gene are ENHRY and SYGVKD. The CDR3 here is CAISESNPRGSADTQYF. The CDR3 nucleotides read TGTGCCATCAGTGAGTCGAATCCTAGGGGTTCGGCAGATACGCAGTATTTT.

This chain uses TRBV2 with TRBJ2-3, with 7 bases that match TRBD1. With V trimmed by 7 bases and J by 5 bases, 12 bases remained unmatched. This CDR3 spans 15 amino acids. Germline V gives CDR1 SNHLY, CDR2 FYNNEI. The CDR3 loop reads CASNRPGQRVDTQYF. The CDR3 DNA sequence: TGTGCCAGCAATAGACCGGGACAGAGGGTAGATACGCAGTATTTT.

The chain is built from TRBV6-1 and TRBJ1-6; D unclear. Germline CDR1 MNHNS, CDR2 SASEGT. V shed 3 bases and J shed 7 bases, with 16 bases lying between them. This CDR3 spans 16 amino acids. The CDR3 DNA reads TGTGCCAGCAGTGAGCCCCCACGCGGGCAGAATTCACCCCTCCACTTT. Amino acid sequence: CASSEPPRGQNSPLHF.

This clone was found a few times. V gene TRBV28 combines with J gene TRBJ2-7; 7 bases fit TRBD1. CDR1 and CDR2 (germline): MDHEN, SYDVKM. V trimming: 6 bases; J trimming: 3 bases; junction bases outside the gene matches: 11. The CDR3 spans 15 residues. DNA of the CDR3: TGTGCCAGCAGCTCCCCGGCGACAGGGAACTACGAGCAGTACTTC. This encodes CASSSPATGNYEQYF.

The chain couples TRBV11-2 to TRBJ1-2, with 7 bases fitting TRBD1. This CDR3 has 14 residues. Germline V CDR1 and CDR2: SGHAT, FQNNGV. Trimming took 4 bases from V and 6 from J; bases not matched to a gene: 8. The CDR3 nucleotides are TGTGCCAGCAGCTCCCCACAGGGGAGAAATGGCTACACCTTC. Its protein product is CASSSPQGRNGYTF.

CDR3 loop: CASIIQGRNEQFF. CDR3 nucleotides: TGTGCCAGCATTATACAGGGGAGGAATGAGCAGTTCTTC. The chain is built from TRBV5-6 and TRBJ2-1, with D perhaps TRBD1 (7 bases). Between the trimmed V and J ends, which lost 6 bases and 7 bases, there was a span of 14 bases. Germline-derived CDR1 and CDR2 are SGHDT and YYEEEE. There are 13 residues in the CDR3.

The chain is built from TRBV4-1 and TRBJ2-7; TRBD2 agrees at 12 bases. The CDR3 sequence is 20 residues long. CDR1 is MGHRA, CDR2 YSYEKL, per germline. Trimming at V came to 0 bases and at J to 0 bases, leaving 12 bases not matched to a gene. DNA of the CDR3: TGCGCCAGCAGCCAAGATTCCCCTAGCGGGAGGGCCCAGAGCTCCTACGAGCAGTACTTC. Protein sequence: CASSQDSPSGRAQSSYEQYF.

This chain links TRBV7-3 with TRBJ2-3; D is perhaps TRBD1 (6 bases). CDR3 length: 15 residues. Germline V gene sequence: CDR1 SGHTA, CDR2 FQGTGA. V lost 5 bases to trimming and J lost 0 bases, with 12 bases between them. The CDR3, as DNA: TGTGCCAGCAGCCAACAGGGTTCGAGCACAGATACGCAGTATTTT. Its protein is CASSQQGSSTDTQYF.

The V call is TRBV18, the J call TRBJ2-3; TRBD1 might be the D (6 bases). Looked up from germline, CDR1 is KGHSH and CDR2 is LQKENI. The ends were cut back, 4 bases at V and 2 bases at J, with 16 bases in the middle. CDR3 length equals 16 residues. This CDR3 reads CASSLPGTRLTDTQYF. In nucleotides, the CDR3 is TGTGCCAGCTCACTTCCCGGGACACGCCTCACAGATACGCAGTATTTT.

A word on this clone: Other DNA sequences within the sample encode an identical CDR3. J is TRBJ2-2 and V is TRBV19; TRBD1 aligns across 8 bases. CDR1 is LNHDA and CDR2 is SQIVND in the germline V gene (reference sequence). The CDR3 consists of 15 residues. The J segment lost 5 bases and the V segment lost 1 base, leaving 3 bases of the junction unmatched. The DNA of the CDR3 is TGTGCCAGTAGTATAGGGCAGGGGGCAACCGGGGAGCTGTTTTTT. Translation gives CASSIGQGATGELFF.

This clone was recorded once. V usage is TRBV7-2 and J usage is TRBJ2-5; D gene uncertain. CDR3 length: 15 residues. Germline CDR1 is SGHTA and CDR2 is FQGNSA. The ends were cut back, 0 bases at V and 2 bases at J, with 10 bases in the middle. Here the CDR3 DNA reads TGTGCCAGCAGCTTAGCGCATGGCAGGCAAGAGACCCAGTACTTC. As protein: CASSLAHGRQETQYF.

A single count supports this clone. The chain combines TRBV6-5 with TRBJ2-7; 7 bases agree with TRBD1. Germline CDR1 and CDR2: MNHEY and SVGAGI. J lost 6 bases, V lost 0 bases, and 8 bases had no gene match. This CDR3 comprises 15 residues. The CDR3 here is CASSYSQTGQREQYF. The CDR3 nucleotides read TGTGCCAGCAGTTACTCTCAGACAGGGCAGCGCGAGCAGTACTTC.

This clone appeared a single time. The chain uses TRBV6-5 and TRBJ2-1, with 7 bases matching TRBD1. This CDR3 comprises 13 residues. V trimming: 0 bases; J trimming: 8 bases; junction bases outside the gene matches: 1. CDR1 and CDR2 (germline): MNHEY, SVGAGI. This chain's CDR3 is CASSYSRGYEQFF. The CDR3 DNA reads TGTGCCAGCAGTTACTCCAGGGGGTATGAGCAGTTCTTC.

CDR3 protein: CASSQAIGSGYGYTF. In DNA, the CDR3 is TGTGCCAGCAGCCAAGCGATTGGTTCAGGATATGGCTACACCTTC. The chain recombines TRBV4-2 with TRBJ1-2; D is undetermined. CDR3 length: 15 amino acids. CDR1 and CDR2 (germline): LGHNA, YNFKEQ. Trimming shortened V by 1 base and J by 5 bases, and 14 bases separated the two germline ends.

This chain joins TRBV19 and TRBJ2-3; tentatively, D is TRBD2 (6 bases). Looked up from germline, CDR1 is LNHDA and CDR2 is SQIVND (reference sequence). The V end lost 10 bases, the J end lost 5 bases, and 16 bases lay between the germline ends. CDR3 length: 13 amino acids. CDR3 sequence (DNA): TGTGCCACCGATCGTGGGGGGATAGATACGCAGTATTTT. Its protein is CATDRGGIDTQYF.

This chain uses TRBV28 with TRBJ2-4; perhaps TRBD2 as D (6 bases). Between the trimmed V and J ends, which lost 6 bases and 0 bases, there was a span of 12 bases. Germline V gene sequence: CDR1 MDHEN, CDR2 SYDVKM. The CDR3 runs 15 residues. The CDR3 here is CASRETGLAKNIQYF. CDR3 in DNA: TGTGCCAGCAGGGAGACGGGACTAGCCAAAAACATTCAGTACTTC.

V is TRBV9 and J is TRBJ2-1, with D maybe TRBD2 (8 bases). The CDR3 extends over 15 amino acids. Germline CDR1 and CDR2: SGDLS and YYNGEE. V was clipped by 6 bases and J by 8 bases, with 21 bases between them. Here the CDR3 DNA reads TGTGCCAGCATGAAGGGGGCTAGCGGGTCAGATGAGCAGTTCTTC. Protein sequence: CASMKGASGSDEQFF. Using reference TRBV9 and TRBJ2-1 for the parts outside the CDR3, the full variable domain is DSGVTQTPKHLITATGQRVTLRCSPRSGDLSVYWYQQSLDQGLQFLIQYYNGEERAKGNILERFSAQQFPDLHSELNLSSLELGDSALYFCASMKGASGSDEQFFGPGTRLTVL.

The V call is TRBV29-1, the J call TRBJ2-7; TRBD1 matches 7 bases. The junction had 16 bases not matched to a gene; V was cut back by 5 bases and J by 3 bases. The CDR3 sequence is 16 residues long. Per the germline V gene, CDR1 is SQVTM and CDR2 is ANQGSEA. CDR3 nucleotide sequence: TGCAGCGTTCTCCCCCAAGGACAGGACGGACGCTACGAGCAGTACTTC. It is translated as CSVLPQGQDGRYEQYF.

This rearrangement joins TRBV7-2 to TRBJ2-2, with 7 bases matching TRBD1. Germline trimming cut 4 bases from V and 5 bases from J; bases unmatched to any gene: 4. Per the germline V gene, CDR1 is SGHTA and CDR2 is FQGNSA. The CDR3 consists of 14 residues. The CDR3 coding sequence is TGTGCCAGCAGCTCGGGACAGCGGACCGGGGAGCTGTTTTTT. Protein: CASSSGQRTGELFF.